This T cell receptor (beta chain) emerged from a study of shared clonotypes between healthy human individuals. Regarding this clone: Its specificity is not known.

Method: immunoSEQ multiplex PCR; TCRdb's copy keeps in-frame clones and lacks some. This table holds approximately 1.4 million clones, 95% to 99% found once. Notes on the study in general: Researchers sampled blood only, noting tissue repertoires likely differ.

The receptor was isolated from a man aged 25-45 years in good health. The specimen was naive CD4+ T cells sorted from blood. Subset noted: CD45RA+ positively selected.

CDR3 nucleotide sequence: TGCGCCAGCATTTTGACAGGATACAATGAGCAGTTCTTC. Translation gives CASILTGYNEQFF. The chain joins TRBV10-2 to TRBJ2-1; tentatively, D is TRBD1 (6 bases). Germline lookup yields CDR1 WSHSY and CDR2 SAAADI. With 7 bases removed from V and 4 bases from J, the gap between germline ends came to 11 bases. The CDR3 has 13 residues.